This T cell receptor (beta chain) derives from a study of CD8 T cells in Susac syndrome. The CDR3 is made up of 13 amino acids. Germline loops: CDR1 GTSNPN, CDR2 SVGIG (reference sequence). V shed 2 bases and J shed 3 bases, with 11 bases lying between them. Study-wide findings and caveats: By the study's own acknowledgment, its TCR sequencing and HLA analysis included relatively few individuals.

CD8+ and CD4+ T cells were negatively isolated; TEMRA cells were FACS-enriched. An input of roughly 0.5 to 1 ug of RNA was subjected to reverse transcription using random hexamers. TCRdb used MiXCR to reprocess the immunoSEQ multiplex PCR reads, holding one entry per CDR3 protein. The sample contains roughly 250,000 distinct CDR3 sequences, 95% to 97% of which appear only once. Concerning this clonotype: The antigen is not known.

The receptor's source is a human donor with Susac syndrome. The chain carries TRBV30 and TRBJ2-7, with D hard to call. The sequenced material came from CD4+ T cells from PBMCs. The CDR3 DNA reads as TGTGCCTGGAGTACGGGTCTCCTCTACGAGCAGTACTTC. Residues: CAWSTGLLYEQYF. The variable domain in full, with the rest retrieved from reference TRBV30 and TRBJ2-7, is SQTIHQWPATLVQPVGSPLSLECTVEGTSNPNLYWYRQAAGRGLQLLFYSVGIGQISSEVPQNLSASRPQDRQFILSSKKLLLSDSGFYLCAWSTGLLYEQYFGPGTRLTVT.